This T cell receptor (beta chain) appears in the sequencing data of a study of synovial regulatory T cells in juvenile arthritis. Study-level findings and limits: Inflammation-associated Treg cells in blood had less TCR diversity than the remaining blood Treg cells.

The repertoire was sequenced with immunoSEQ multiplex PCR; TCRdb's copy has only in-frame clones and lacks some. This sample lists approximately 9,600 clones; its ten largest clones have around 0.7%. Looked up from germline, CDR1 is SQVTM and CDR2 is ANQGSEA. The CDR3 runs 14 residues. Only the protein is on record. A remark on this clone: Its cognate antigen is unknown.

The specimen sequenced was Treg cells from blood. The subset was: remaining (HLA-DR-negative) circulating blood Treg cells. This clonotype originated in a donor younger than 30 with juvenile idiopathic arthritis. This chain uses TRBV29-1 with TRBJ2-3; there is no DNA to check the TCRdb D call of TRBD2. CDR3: CSVPTSGGSGTQYF.